A selection of T cell receptor beta chains follows, all from one sample in a study of blood T cell repertoires in COVID-19. The table came from immunoSEQ multiplex PCR; TCRdb's copy has only in-frame clones and leaves some out. There are about 160,000 clones in the sample; approximately 80% occur only once, and approximately 14% lies in the top ten. The sequenced sample was peripheral blood. These receptors all stem from a woman of 80 years or more with acute or convalescent COVID-19. Both conserved end residues are part of each CDR3. The D gene is left open where the match is weak. A clone size is listed for some rows: how often the clone was seen (once, few, many), or a class if it is expanded.

v_call	j_call	d_call	cdr3_length	clone_size	cdr3_aa	cdr3_nt
TRBV28	TRBJ1-2	NA	12	NA	CASSFQGNGYTF	TGTGCCAGCAGTTTTCAGGGAAATGGCTACACCTTC
TRBV1	TRBJ2-1	NA	13	NA	CTSSRDRDHEQFF	TGCACCAGCAGCCGGGACAGGGACCATGAGCAGTTCTTC
TRBV28	TRBJ1-5	NA	13	NA	CASRVGQNQPQHF	TGTGCCAGCAGAGTAGGACAGAATCAGCCCCAGCATTTT
TRBV5-1	TRBJ2-5	TRBD2	15	NA	CASSALAGSQETQYF	TGCGCCAGCAGCGCACTAGCGGGGTCCCAAGAGACCCAGTACTTC
TRBV10-3	TRBJ1-2	NA	15	NA	CAISDPGTPSSGYTF	TGTGCCATCAGTGATCCAGGGACACCTTCCTCGGGCTACACCTTC
TRBV19	TRBJ2-3	TRBD2	15	NA	CASTHSGGSTDTQYF	TGTGCCAGTACTCATAGCGGGGGAAGCACAGATACGCAGTATTTT
TRBV27	TRBJ1-1	TRBD1	14	few	CASSYRGRNTEAFF	TGTGCCAGCAGTTACAGGGGGCGGAACACTGAAGCTTTCTTT
TRBV6-5	TRBJ1-6	TRBD1	16	NA	CASSYGGTGDNSPLHF	TGTGCCAGCAGTTACGGGGGGACAGGGGATAATTCACCCCTCCACTTT
TRBV2	TRBJ2-7	TRBD2	17	once	CASREGRLAGGYYEQYF	TGTGCCAGCAGGGAGGGTCGACTAGCGGGAGGATACTACGAGCAGTACTTC
TRBV10-3	TRBJ2-7	TRBD2	16	NA	CAISGQGGGRAYEQYF	TGTGCCATCAGTGGCCAGGGCGGCGGGAGAGCCTACGAGCAGTACTTC
TRBV6-5	TRBJ1-3	NA	15	NA	CASSDGQYSGNTIYF	TGTGCCAGCAGCGACGGACAGTACTCTGGAAACACCATATATTTT
TRBV18	TRBJ1-2	TRBD1	13	few	CASSRDREKGYTF	TGTGCCAGCTCCCGGGACAGGGAAAAAGGCTACACCTTC
TRBV27	TRBJ1-1	NA	15	NA	CASSLAGLSGTEAFF	TGTGCCAGCAGTTTGGCGGGCCTCAGTGGCACTGAAGCTTTCTTT
TRBV29-1	TRBJ1-1	TRBD1	14	NA	CSGTRQGLGTEAFF	TGCAGCGGAACCCGACAGGGGCTAGGAACTGAAGCTTTCTTT
TRBV6-5	TRBJ1-1	NA	14	NA	CASIYLGRGTEAFF	TGTGCCAGCATTTATTTAGGCCGGGGGACTGAAGCTTTCTTT
TRBV6-5	TRBJ2-7	NA	12	NA	CASSIQGYEQYF	TGTGCCAGCAGTATCCAGGGCTACGAGCAGTACTTC
TRBV10-3	TRBJ2-2	NA	14	NA	CAISQDFNTGELFF	TGTGCCATCAGCCAGGACTTTAACACCGGGGAGCTGTTTTTT
TRBV19	TRBJ1-2	TRBD1	16	NA	CASTLSGQGALGGYTF	TGTGCCAGTACCCTATCCGGACAGGGGGCACTTGGGGGCTACACCTTC
TRBV30	TRBJ2-6	NA	15	few	CARGMVNSGANVLTF	TGTGCGAGAGGTATGGTCAACTCTGGGGCCAACGTCCTGACTTTC
TRBV5-1	TRBJ2-3	TRBD2	16	NA	CASSLEGREGTDTQYF	TGCGCCAGCAGCTTGGAAGGGCGGGAGGGCACAGATACGCAGTATTTT
TRBV27	TRBJ1-5	TRBD1	16	once	CASSANRGRANQPQHF	TGTGCCAGCAGTGCCAACAGGGGGCGGGCCAATCAGCCCCAGCATTTT
TRBV12-3/TRBV12-4	TRBJ1-5	NA	13	NA	CASSFRINQPQHF	TGTGCCAGCAGTTTCAGGATCAATCAGCCCCAGCATTTT
TRBV9	TRBJ2-4	TRBD2	17	NA	CASSPQTPPGGSGIQYF	TGTGCCAGCAGCCCACAAACCCCCCCGGGGGGGAGTGGCATTCAGTACTTC
TRBV13	TRBJ2-7	TRBD1	13	NA	CASTGQGPKEQYF	TGTGCCAGTACCGGACAGGGGCCTAAGGAGCAGTACTTC
TRBV28	TRBJ1-2	NA	15	NA	CASSSPEGGNYGYTF	TGTGCCAGCAGTTCCCCGGAGGGGGGGAACTATGGCTACACCTTC
TRBV6-6	TRBJ2-5	NA	13	NA	CATALGGQETQYF	TGTGCCACCGCTCTAGGGGGTCAAGAGACCCAGTACTTC
TRBV13	TRBJ1-1	NA	14	medium-sized	CASSPAGRSTEAFF	TGTGCCAGCAGCCCCGCAGGGAGGAGCACTGAAGCTTTCTTT
TRBV11-2	TRBJ1-2	NA	13	NA	CASSPTYNYGYTF	TGTGCCAGCAGCCCCACATATAACTATGGCTACACCTTC
TRBV7-2	TRBJ1-1	NA	15	NA	CASSLVAGNKGEAFF	TGTGCCAGCAGCTTAGTGGCAGGGAATAAGGGTGAAGCTTTCTTT
TRBV7-2	TRBJ2-7	NA	12	NA	CASSPYGGEQYF	TGTGCCAGCAGCCCGTACGGTGGCGAGCAGTACTTC
TRBV18	TRBJ2-5	NA	12	NA	CASSPSGETQYF	TGTGCCAGCTCACCTTCTGGCGAGACCCAGTACTTC
TRBV6-5	TRBJ2-5	NA	15	NA	CASSPQLGVKETQYF	TGTGCCAGCAGTCCACAACTAGGAGTGAAGGAGACCCAGTACTTC
TRBV5-4	TRBJ1-2	NA	14	NA	CASSPTASNYGYTF	TGTGCCAGCAGCCCGACAGCAAGTAACTATGGCTACACCTTC
TRBV15	TRBJ1-6	NA	16	NA	CATRAGTRGRISPLHF	TGTGCCACCAGAGCGGGGACCCGAGGGAGAATTTCACCCCTCCACTTT
TRBV19	TRBJ1-3	NA	16	NA	CASSDGGAGSGNTIYF	TGTGCCAGTAGCGATGGGGGCGCGGGCTCTGGAAACACCATATATTTT
TRBV10-2	TRBJ2-4	TRBD2	17	NA	CASSGGGWTGRRDIQYF	TGCGCCAGCAGTGGCGGGGGTTGGACGGGGCGAAGGGACATTCAGTACTTC
TRBV6-5	TRBJ1-2	NA	13	NA	CASKPTGYYGYTF	TGTGCCAGCAAACCGACAGGATACTATGGCTACACCTTC
TRBV5-1	TRBJ2-1	NA	15	NA	CASSLETGFYNEQFF	TGCGCCAGCAGCTTGGAGACGGGATTTTACAATGAGCAGTTCTTC
TRBV6-6	TRBJ2-3	NA	15	NA	CASTSRGMGTDTQYF	TGTGCCAGCACCTCTAGGGGTATGGGCACAGATACGCAGTATTTT
TRBV19	TRBJ1-5	TRBD1	16	NA	CASSIAGDRSNQPQHF	TGTGCCAGTAGTATAGCGGGGGACAGGAGTAATCAGCCCCAGCATTTT
TRBV7-9	TRBJ2-3	TRBD2	16	NA	CASRPTGGGAADTQYF	TGTGCCAGCAGACCCACTGGCGGGGGGGCTGCAGATACGCAGTATTTT
TRBV7-2	TRBJ1-1	NA	15	NA	CASSFWAGMNTEAFF	TGTGCCAGCAGCTTTTGGGCAGGGATGAACACTGAAGCTTTCTTT
TRBV5-1	TRBJ2-1	TRBD1	14	NA	CASSRTGEGNEQFF	TGCGCCAGCAGCAGGACAGGGGAGGGCAATGAGCAGTTCTTC
TRBV5-1	TRBJ1-2	NA	13	NA	CASSTEGVYGYTF	TGCGCCAGCAGCACCGAAGGGGTCTATGGCTATACCTTC
TRBV2	TRBJ1-1	TRBD1	15	NA	CASTGQPVRGTEAFF	TGTGCCAGCACGGGACAGCCTGTAAGGGGCACTGAAGCTTTCTTT
TRBV11-2	TRBJ1-6	NA	17	NA	CASSLGLQGPRNSPLHF	TGTGCCAGCAGCTTAGGGCTCCAGGGCCCTCGGAATTCACCCCTCCACTTT
TRBV4-2	TRBJ2-3	TRBD2	15	NA	CASSPGQAGVDTQYF	TGTGCCAGCAGTCCCGGGCAGGCGGGGGTGGATACGCAGTATTTT
TRBV5-6	TRBJ1-6	TRBD1	16	NA	CASSRGQGVYNSPLHF	TGTGCCAGCAGTCGTGGACAGGGGGTCTATAATTCACCCCTCCACTTT
TRBV2	TRBJ2-5	NA	12	NA	CASKRSQETQYF	TGTGCCAGCAAGCGGTCCCAAGAGACCCAGTACTTC
TRBV7-9	TRBJ2-7	NA	15	NA	CASSLGLRDTYEQYF	TGTGCCAGCAGCTTAGGTTTGAGGGACACCTACGAGCAGTACTTC
TRBV3-1/TRBV3-2	TRBJ1-5	TRBD1	15	NA	CASSRSQGWDQPQHF	TGTGCCAGCAGCCGCTCACAGGGGTGGGATCAGCCCCAGCATTTT
TRBV28	TRBJ2-1	NA	15	NA	CASSLRYRVVNEQFF	TGTGCCAGCAGTTTAAGGTACAGGGTTGTGAATGAGCAGTTCTTC
TRBV5-6	TRBJ2-1	TRBD2	15	NA	CASSPRTSGPNEQFF	TGTGCCAGCAGCCCGAGGACTAGCGGACCAAATGAGCAGTTCTTC